The T cell receptor (beta chain) described here comes from a study of early T cells in non-severe SARS-CoV-2 infection. Individually, cDNA molecules had unique molecular identifiers attached to them. TCRdb re-called the 5' RACE reads with MiXCR, one entry per CDR3 protein. Here the sample spans 85,000 to 100,000 distinct CDR3 sequences, roughly 15% being singletons. Whole-study findings and limits: Comparison of clonotypes with VDJdb favored anti-spike CD8 responses while missing private and CD4 specificities.

V was trimmed by 5 bases and J by 1 base, leaving 8 bases between them. Germline V lookup: CDR1 LGHNA, CDR2 YSLEER. The CDR3 sequence is 13 residues long. Turning to this clonotype: What it binds is unknown.

The origin of this receptor is an adult who was a healthcare worker with PCR-confirmed SARS-CoV-2 infection or an uninfected control (not recorded which). The chain employs TRBV4-3 and TRBJ2-5, with D hard to call. The sequenced sample was whole blood. In DNA, the CDR3 is TGCGCCAGCAGCTCCCACCCCCAAGAGACCCAGTACTTC. It codes for CASSSHPQETQYF.